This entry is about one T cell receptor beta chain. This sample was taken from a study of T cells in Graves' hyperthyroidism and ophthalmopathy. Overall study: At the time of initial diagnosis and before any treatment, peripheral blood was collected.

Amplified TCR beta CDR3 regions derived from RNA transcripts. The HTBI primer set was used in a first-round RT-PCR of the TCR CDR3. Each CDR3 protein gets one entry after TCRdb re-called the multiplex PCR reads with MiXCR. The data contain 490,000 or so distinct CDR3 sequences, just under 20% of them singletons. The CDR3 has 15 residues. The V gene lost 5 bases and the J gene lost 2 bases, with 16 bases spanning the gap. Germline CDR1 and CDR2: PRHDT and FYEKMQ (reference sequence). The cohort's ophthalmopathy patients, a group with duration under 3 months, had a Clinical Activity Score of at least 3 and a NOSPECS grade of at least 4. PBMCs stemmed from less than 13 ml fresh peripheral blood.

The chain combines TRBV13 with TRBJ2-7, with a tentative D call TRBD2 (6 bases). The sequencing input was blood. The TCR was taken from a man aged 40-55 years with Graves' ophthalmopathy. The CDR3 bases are TGTGCCAGCAGCACGGGTAGCGGTTCTCCCTACGAGCAGTACTTC. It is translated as CASSTGSGSPYEQYF.